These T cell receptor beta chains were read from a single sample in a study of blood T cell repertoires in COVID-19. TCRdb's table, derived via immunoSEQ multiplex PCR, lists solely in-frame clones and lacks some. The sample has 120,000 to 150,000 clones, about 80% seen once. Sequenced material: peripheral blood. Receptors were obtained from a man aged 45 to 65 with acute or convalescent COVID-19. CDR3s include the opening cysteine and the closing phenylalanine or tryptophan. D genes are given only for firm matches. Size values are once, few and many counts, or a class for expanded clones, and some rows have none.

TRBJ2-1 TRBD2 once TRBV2 CASSPLLAGGLNEQFF TGTGCCAGCAGTCCCCTACTAGCGGGGGGTCTAAATGAGCAGTTCTTC
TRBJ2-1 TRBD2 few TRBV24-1 CATSDRAGGPKFF TGTGCCACCAGTGATAGGGCGGGGGGGCCGAAGTTCTTC
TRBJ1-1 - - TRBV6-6 CASSYGVGAEAFF TGTGCCAGCAGTTACGGGGTCGGGGCTGAAGCTTTCTTT
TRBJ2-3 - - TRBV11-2 CASSLAAPSVDTQYF TGTGCCAGCAGCTTGGCGGCCCCCAGCGTCGATACGCAGTATTTT
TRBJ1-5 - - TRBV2 CASRGGDNSNQPQHF TGTGCCAGCAGGGGAGGGGACAATAGCAATCAGCCCCAGCATTTT
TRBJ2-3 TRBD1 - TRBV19 CASSSPRAGGSDTQYF TGTGCCAGTAGTTCCCCCCGGGCAGGGGGCAGCGATACGCAGTATTTT
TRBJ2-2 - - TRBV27 CASSPQSLALPGELFF TGTGCCAGCAGTCCCCAATCTCTAGCCCTCCCGGGGGAGCTGTTTTTT
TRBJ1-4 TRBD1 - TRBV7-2 CASSAGQGSEKLFF TGTGCCAGCAGCGCAGGACAGGGCAGTGAAAAACTGTTTTTT
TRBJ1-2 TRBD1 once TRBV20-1 CSARTGYGYTF TGCAGTGCTAGGACAGGGTATGGCTACACCTTC
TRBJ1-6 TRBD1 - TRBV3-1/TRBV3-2 CASSLGQVDSPLHF TGTGCCAGCAGCCTGGGACAGGTTGATTCACCCCTCCACTTT
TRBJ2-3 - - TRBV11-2 CASSLAKPADTQYF TGTGCCAGCAGCTTAGCTAAGCCCGCAGATACGCAGTATTTT
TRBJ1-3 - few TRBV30 CACSPHNADSPYF TGTGCCTGTTCGCCCCATAATGCGGACAGCCCATATTTT
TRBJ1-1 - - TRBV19 CASSMKQRFMNTEAFF TGTGCCAGTAGTATGAAGCAGCGATTTATGAACACTGAAGCTTTCTTT
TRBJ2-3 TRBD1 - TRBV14 CASSQGDRGTDTQYF TGTGCCAGCAGCCAGGGGGACAGGGGAACAGATACGCAGTATTTT
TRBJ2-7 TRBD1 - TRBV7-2 CASSGQGGNEQYF TGTGCCAGCAGCGGACAGGGCGGAAACGAGCAGTACTTC
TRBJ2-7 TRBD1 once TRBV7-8 CASSTLRDRDYYEQYF TGTGCCAGCAGTACTCTCCGGGACAGGGATTACTACGAGCAGTACTTC
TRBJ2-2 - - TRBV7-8 CASTKNVLAGELFF TGTGCCAGCACCAAAAACGTACTAGCCGGGGAGCTGTTTTTT
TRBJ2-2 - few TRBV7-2 CASKPVVYYTGELFF TGTGCCAGCAAACCCGTGGTCTACTACACCGGGGAGCTGTTTTTT
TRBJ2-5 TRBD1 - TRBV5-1 CASSLGTGRETQYF TGCGCCAGCAGCTTGGGGACAGGGAGGGAGACCCAGTACTTC
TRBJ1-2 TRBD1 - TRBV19 CASSIETGRGYTF TGTGCCAGTAGTATAGAGACAGGGAGAGGCTACACCTTC
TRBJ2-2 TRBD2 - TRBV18 CASSPSSGRSNTGELFF TGTGCCAGCTCACCATCTAGCGGGCGATCGAACACCGGGGAGCTGTTTTTT
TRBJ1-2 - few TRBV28 CASINRADYGYTF TGTGCCAGCATTAACAGGGCCGACTATGGCTACACCTTC
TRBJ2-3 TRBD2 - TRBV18 CASSLLAGDTDTQYF TGTGCCAGCTCCCTTCTCGCGGGGGACACAGATACGCAGTATTTT
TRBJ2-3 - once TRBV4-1 CASSLNFRATDTQYF TGCGCCAGCAGCCTGAACTTTCGTGCCACAGATACGCAGTATTTT
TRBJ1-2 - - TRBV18 CASSPGGFYGYTF TGTGCCAGCTCACCAGGCGGGTTCTATGGCTACACCTTC
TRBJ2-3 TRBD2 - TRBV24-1 CATSDPGRGGAGGGDTQYF TGTGCCACCAGTGATCCCGGGCGGGGTGGAGCGGGGGGCGGAGATACGCAGTATTTT
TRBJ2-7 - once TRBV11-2 CASSIRSYEQYF TGTGCCAGCAGCATCCGCTCCTACGAGCAGTACTTC
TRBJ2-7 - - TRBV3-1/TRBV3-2 CASSLSRRLFYEQYF TGTGCCAGCAGCCTTTCACGGAGGTTATTCTACGAGCAGTACTTC
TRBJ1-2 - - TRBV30 CAWTTGLNNYGYTF TGTGCCTGGACCACGGGACTGAATAACTATGGCTACACCTTC
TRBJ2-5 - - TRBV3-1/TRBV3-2 CASSLRLEETQYF TGTGCCAGCAGCCTTCGGTTGGAAGAGACCCAGTACTTC
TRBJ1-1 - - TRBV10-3 CAIMSQGDTEAFF TGTGCCATCATGTCCCAGGGCGACACTGAAGCTTTCTTT